Below, 22 T cell receptor beta chains from the same sample are listed, as sequenced in a study of beta chain features in type 1 diabetes. Expressed TCRB transcripts were sequenced after all isolated RNA was converted to cDNA. Sequencing used immunoSEQ multiplex PCR; TCRdb keeps in-frame clones, though not all of them. Among about 900,000 clones listed, under 20% were seen once. Sequencing was performed on naive CD4+ T cells from blood. These receptors all come from a woman between 18 and 29 years old in good health.

This clone was detected a few times. The gene calls are TRBV4-3 and TRBJ1-3; D is undetermined. The CDR3 sequence is 16 residues long. Germline V CDR1 and CDR2: LGHNA, YSLEER. Trimming removed 5 bases from V and 0 bases from J, with 14 bases in between. The CDR3 DNA is TGCGCCAGCAGCAAAGGACGGTGGAGCTCTGGAAACACCATATATTTT. Its translation is CASSKGRWSSGNTIYF.

This clone turned up a few times. This chain uses TRBV9 with TRBJ2-7, with D possibly TRBD2 on 5 matching bases. The CDR3 covers 13 residues. CDR1 is SGDLS and CDR2 is YYNGEE in the germline V gene. Trimming removed 5 bases at V and 3 bases at J, with 12 bases between. This chain's CDR3 is CASSKGDYYEQYF. CDR3 DNA: TGTGCCAGCAGTAAAGGCGACTACTACGAGCAGTACTTC.

The genes are TRBV7-2 and TRBJ2-7; D tentatively fits TRBD1 or TRBD2 (5 bases each). V dropped 5 bases and J dropped 1 base, with 15 bases sitting between them. The CDR3 runs 15 residues. CDR1 and CDR2 from the germline V gene are SGHTA and FQGNSA. The CDR3 region has the DNA TGTGCCAGCAGCAAAATGGGGCTAGCTTCCTACGAGCAGTACTTC. Translated, it gives CASSKMGLASYEQYF.

The V and J genes are TRBV10-3 and TRBJ2-2; the D call may be TRBD1 or TRBD2 (6 bases each). This CDR3 is 16 amino acids long. From germline, CDR1 is ENHRY and CDR2 SYGVKD. V lost 10 bases and J 0 bases, leaving 18 bases between the germline ends. The DNA of the CDR3 is TGTGCCACCAAACAGGGAGGTGGTCCGAACACCGGGGAGCTGTTTTTT. It codes for CATKQGGGPNTGELFF.

For this clone: Germline and junction disagree at one end, which may indicate a read error. The chain uses TRBV5-4 and TRBJ2-7; 12 nucleotides align to TRBD2. Looked up from germline, CDR1 is SGHNT and CDR2 is YYREEE (reference sequence). The CDR3 loop spans 16 amino acids. For the CDR3, the DNA is TGCGCCAGCAGCCAAGGTTGGACTAGCGGGACTTACGAGCAGTACTTC. It yields the protein CASSQGWTSGTYEQYF. Using reference TRBV5-4 and TRBJ2-7 for the parts outside the CDR3, the full variable domain is ETGVTQSPTHLIKTRGQQVTLRCSSQSGHNTVSWYQQALGQGPQFIFQYYREEENGRGNFPPRFSGLQFPNYSSELNVNALELDDSALYLCASSQGWTSGTYEQYFGPGTRLTVT.

This clone has only a few counts. Other nucleotide sequences from this sample produce the same CDR3. The rearrangement joins TRBV9 to TRBJ2-1; D not certain. The CDR3 extends over 15 amino acids. Germline lookup yields CDR1 SGDLS and CDR2 YYNGEE. V was pared by 2 bases and J by 0 bases, with 9 bases between. The CDR3 nucleotides are TGTGCCAGCAGCGTTACCAGCAGCTCCTACAATGAGCAGTTCTTC. Encoded protein: CASSVTSSSYNEQFF. The full variable domain, in which reference TRBV9 and TRBJ2-1 provide the parts outside the CDR3, is DSGVTQTPKHLITATGQRVTLRCSPRSGDLSVYWYQQSLDQGLQFLIQYYNGEERAKGNILERFSAQQFPDLHSELNLSSLELGDSALYFCASSVTSSSYNEQFFGPGTRLTVL.

This clone was seen only a few times. The V and J genes are TRBV19 and TRBJ1-1; 7 bases fit TRBD1. The CDR3 length is 18 residues. The V gene end was trimmed by 3 bases and the J gene end by 0 bases; junction bases not matched to a gene: 13. CDR1 is LNHDA, CDR2 SQIVND, per germline (reference sequence). The CDR3 DNA follows: TGTGCCAGTAGTATCCCATTGGGGACAGCGGGAATGAACACTGAAGCTTTCTTT. This codes for CASSIPLGTAGMNTEAFF.

The rearrangement uses TRBV4-1 and TRBJ2-3, with D tentatively TRBD1 (6 bases). CDR3 size: 14 residues. Trimming left V 4 bases short and J 4 bases short, with 12 bases between. Looked up from germline, CDR1 is MGHRA and CDR2 is YSYEKL. This chain's CDR3 is CASSRGQISDTQYF. The DNA of the CDR3 is TGCGCCAGCAGCCGCGGACAGATTTCAGATACGCAGTATTTT.

The DNA of the CDR3 is TGTGCCAGCACCAATGGCCCACAGGGAGGTAGCAATCAGCCCCAGCATTTT. Protein sequence: CASTNGPQGGSNQPQHF. The chain recombines TRBV5-6 with TRBJ1-5; D perhaps matches TRBD1 (6 bases). The V gene's germline CDR1 is SGHDT and CDR2 YYEEEE. This CDR3 is 17 amino acids long. Trimming took off 6 bases at V and 0 bases at J, with 19 bases between the two ends. Based on the CDR3 plus reference TRBV5-6 and TRBJ1-5, the full variable domain is DAGVTQSPTHLIKTRGQQVTLRCSPKSGHDTVSWYQQALGQGPQFIFQYYEEEERQRGNFPDRFSGHQFPNYSSELNVNALLLGDSALYLCASTNGPQGGSNQPQHFGDGTRLSIL.

This chain connects TRBV4-2 to TRBJ2-2, with 11 bases lining up with TRBD2. V lost 4 bases and J lost 4; bases outside the gene matches: 5. This CDR3 spans 16 amino acids. CDR1 is LGHNA, CDR2 YNFKEQ, per germline. CDR3 DNA: TGTGCCAGCAGCCTCGGGACTAGCGGTTCCACCGGGGAGCTGTTTTTT. Its protein is CASSLGTSGSTGELFF.

This clone was counted a few times. The chain combines TRBV5-1 with TRBJ2-5; D is perhaps TRBD2 (6 bases). This CDR3 contains 15 residues. Trimming pared 0 bases from V and 5 bases from J, leaving 14 bases between. Germline V gives CDR1 SGHRS, CDR2 YFSETQ. CDR3 coding DNA: TGCGCCAGCAGCTTGGCGACGGGAGTTATGGAGACCCAGTACTTC. Translation: CASSLATGVMETQYF.

Only a few counts were recorded for this clone. This chain joins TRBV11-2 and TRBJ2-3, with D possibly being TRBD1 (5 bases). V shed 5 bases and J shed 8 bases, with 5 bases lying between them. The CDR3 spans 10 residues. CDR1 and CDR2 (germline): SGHAT, FQNNGV. CDR3 protein: CASSDSTQYF. CDR3 DNA sequence: TGTGCCAGCAGCGACAGTACGCAGTATTTT.

V and J are TRBV9 and TRBJ2-5, with a possible D match to TRBD2 (5 bases). Trimming took 0 bases from V and 4 from J, leaving 10 bases between them. Germline CDR1 is SGDLS and CDR2 is YYNGEE. This CDR3 region has 14 residues. This chain's CDR3 is CASSVATGGETQYF. The CDR3 region has the DNA TGTGCCAGCAGCGTAGCGACCGGAGGAGAGACCCAGTACTTC.

J is TRBJ1-4 and V is TRBV6-5; D is possibly TRBD1 (5 bases). The CDR3 is made up of 14 amino acids. Germline V gene sequence: CDR1 MNHEY, CDR2 SVGAGI. Deletions cut 0 bases from V and 8 bases from J, with 10 bases between. CDR3 in amino acids: CASSYSRAGEKLFF. The CDR3 DNA reads as TGTGCCAGCAGTTACTCCAGGGCTGGCGAAAAACTGTTTTTT.

The CDR3 here is CASRRSLGAGETQYF. The CDR3 DNA reads TGTGCCAGCAGACGAAGCCTCGGGGCAGGGGAGACCCAGTACTTC. The chain recombines TRBV6-1 with TRBJ2-5; D may match TRBD1 or TRBD2 (5 bases each). V lost 6 bases and J 5 bases, leaving 19 bases between the germline ends. The CDR3 length is 15 residues. Germline V gene sequence: CDR1 MNHNS, CDR2 SASEGT.

This clone occurred a few times. CDR3 DNA: TGTGCCATCAGTGTTTCGGGGGGCGGTAGTGGCGAGCAGTACTTC. It is translated as CAISVSGGGSGEQYF. J is TRBJ2-5 and V is TRBV10-3, with a weak D call TRBD2 (7 bases). Gene TRBJ2-7 matches the end of the DNA better, so the J call may be wrong. Germline CDR1 is ENHRY and CDR2 is SYGVKD. The CDR3 extends over 15 amino acids.

This clone showed up just once. This chain links TRBV6-1 with TRBJ1-1; D is uncertain. Germline CDR1 is MNHNS and CDR2 is SASEGT. Trimming shortened V by 7 bases and J by 8 bases, and 8 bases separated the two germline ends. This CDR3 is built from 10 residues. CDR3 residues: CASKRGEAFF. DNA of the CDR3: TGTGCCAGCAAGAGAGGAGAAGCTTTCTTT.

This clone was counted only a few times. The chain combines TRBV7-2 with TRBJ2-3; 10 bases fit TRBD2. V dropped 8 bases and J dropped 2; count of bases not matched to a gene: 7. Germline V gene lookup returns CDR1 SGHTA and CDR2 FQGNSA. This CDR3 has 15 amino acids. The CDR3 sequence: CASHGLAAFTDTQYF. In DNA form, the CDR3 reads TGTGCCAGCCATGGACTAGCGGCTTTCACAGATACGCAGTATTTT. Combining the CDR3 with reference TRBV7-2 and TRBJ2-3 gives the whole variable domain GAGVSQSPSNKVTEKGKDVELRCDPISGHTALYWYRQSLGQGLEFLIYFQGNSAPDKSGLPSDRFSAERTGGSVSTLTIQRTQQEDSAVYLCASHGLAAFTDTQYFGPGTRLTVL.

Here the CDR3 reads CASSRLADNTDTQYF. CDR3 in DNA: TGTGCCAGCAGCCGACTAGCGGACAACACAGATACGCAGTATTTT. The chain couples TRBV6-5 to TRBJ2-3, with 9 nucleotides matching TRBD2. This CDR3 is 15 amino acids long. The germline V gene encodes CDR1 MNHEY and CDR2 SVGAGI. Germline trimming cut 6 bases from V and 2 bases from J; bases unmatched to any gene: 6.

This clone has only a few counts. This chain joins TRBV28 and TRBJ2-1; 7 bases are shared with TRBD2. The V gene end was trimmed by 2 bases and the J gene end by 4 bases; junction bases not matched to a gene: 11. The CDR3 spans 17 residues. Germline V gives CDR1 MDHEN, CDR2 SYDVKM. In DNA, the CDR3 is TGTGCCAGCAGTTTACCTTCAGGGAGGGCTAGGTACAATGAGCAGTTCTTC. Encoded protein: CASSLPSGRARYNEQFF.

This clone was observed a handful of times. The chain is built from TRBV5-1 and TRBJ2-1, with TRBD1 matching 8 bases. Losses at the gene ends were 0 bases for V and 3 bases for J; bases not matched to a gene: 5. There are 16 residues in the CDR3. Germline loops: CDR1 SGHRS, CDR2 YFSETQ. CDR3 amino acids: CASSLETGAFYNEQFF. The CDR3 region has the DNA TGCGCCAGCAGCTTGGAGACAGGGGCTTTCTACAATGAGCAGTTCTTC.

The chain links TRBV28 to TRBJ2-7; 7 bases match TRBD2. Germline lookup yields CDR1 MDHEN and CDR2 SYDVKM. This CDR3 contains 15 residues. J gave up 2 bases and V 4 bases, and 8 bases lay outside the gene matches. CDR3 amino acids: CASSSPLAAAYEQYF. DNA of the CDR3: TGTGCCAGCAGTTCCCCTCTAGCGGCCGCCTACGAGCAGTACTTC.